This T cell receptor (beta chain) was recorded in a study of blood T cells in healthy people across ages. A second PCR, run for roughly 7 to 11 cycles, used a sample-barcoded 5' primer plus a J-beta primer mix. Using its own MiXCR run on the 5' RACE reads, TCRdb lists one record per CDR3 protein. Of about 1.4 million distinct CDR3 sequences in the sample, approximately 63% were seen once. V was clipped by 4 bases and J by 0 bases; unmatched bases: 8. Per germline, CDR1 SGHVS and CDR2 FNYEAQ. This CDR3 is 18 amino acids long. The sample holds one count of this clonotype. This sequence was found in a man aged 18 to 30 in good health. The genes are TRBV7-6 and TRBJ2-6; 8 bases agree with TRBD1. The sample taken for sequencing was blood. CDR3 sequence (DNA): TGTGCCAGCAGCTATATTCCGGGACAGGCCTCTGGGGCCAACGTCCTGACTTTC. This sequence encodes CASSYIPGQASGANVLTF.